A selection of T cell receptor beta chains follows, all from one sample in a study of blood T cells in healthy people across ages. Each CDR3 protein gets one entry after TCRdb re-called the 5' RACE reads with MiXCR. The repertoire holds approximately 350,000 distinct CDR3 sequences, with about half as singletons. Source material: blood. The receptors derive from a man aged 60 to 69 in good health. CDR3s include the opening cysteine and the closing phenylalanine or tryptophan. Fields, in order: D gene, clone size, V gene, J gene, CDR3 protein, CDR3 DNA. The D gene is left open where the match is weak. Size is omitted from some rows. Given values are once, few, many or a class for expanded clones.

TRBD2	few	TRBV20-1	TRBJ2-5	CSARLAGPQETQYF	TGCAGTGCCCGACTAGCGGGACCCCAAGAGACCCAGTACTTC
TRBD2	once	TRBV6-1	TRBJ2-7	CASRPDGLSGLGTSPYEQYF	TGTGCCAGCAGACCCGATGGGTTGTCGGGACTAGGCACCTCGCCCTACGAGCAGTACTTC
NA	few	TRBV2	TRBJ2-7	CASKGTGIGEQYF	TGTGCCAGCAAGGGGACTGGAATTGGAGAGCAGTACTTC
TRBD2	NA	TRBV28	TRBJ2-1	CASSSLAGGPYEQFF	TGTGCCAGCAGTTCTCTAGCGGGGGGGCCCTATGAGCAGTTCTTC
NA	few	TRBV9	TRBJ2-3	CASSVAGGPDTQYF	TGTGCCAGCAGCGTAGCTGGAGGGCCAGATACGCAGTATTTT
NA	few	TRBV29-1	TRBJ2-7	CSVDSGRFSEQYF	TGCAGCGTTGACTCGGGGCGGTTTAGCGAGCAGTACTTC
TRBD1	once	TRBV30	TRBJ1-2	CARQRETGSDGYTF	TGTGCCAGACAACGTGAGACAGGGAGTGATGGCTACACCTTC
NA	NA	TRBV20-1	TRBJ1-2	CSARDGRQSYGYTF	TGCAGTGCTAGAGATGGGAGGCAGAGCTATGGCTACACCTTC
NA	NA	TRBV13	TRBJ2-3	CASGGYKIGDPRPGDSPDTLYF	TGTGCCAGCGGGGGTTATAAAATCGGGGACCCACGTCCAGGAGATAGTCCAGATACGCTGTATTTT
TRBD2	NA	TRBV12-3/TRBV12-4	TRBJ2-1	CASSFGLAEGNEQFF	TGTGCCAGCAGTTTCGGGCTAGCGGAGGGGAATGAGCAGTTCTTC
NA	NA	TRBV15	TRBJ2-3	CATSRARTDTQYF	TGTGCCACCAGCAGAGCTCGAACAGATACGCAGTATTTT
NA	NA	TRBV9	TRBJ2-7	CASSVRVSSYEQYF	TGTGCCAGCAGCGTAAGGGTTAGCTCCTACGAGCAGTACTTC
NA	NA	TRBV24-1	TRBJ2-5	CATSPAETQYF	TGTGCCACCAGTCCTGCAGAGACCCAGTACTTC
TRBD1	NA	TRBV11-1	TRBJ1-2	CASSRQGSDGYTF	TGTGCCAGCAGCCGACAGGGGAGTGATGGCTACACCTTC
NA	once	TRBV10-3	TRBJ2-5	CAISEDTAYEQYFGAGTQYF	NA
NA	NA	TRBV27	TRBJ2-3	CASSSYRVSTDTQYF	TGTGCCAGCAGTTCCTACAGGGTTAGCACAGATACGCAGTATTTT
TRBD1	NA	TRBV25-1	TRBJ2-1	CASSERGQAHNEQFF	TGTGCCAGCAGTGAACGAGGACAGGCCCACAATGAGCAGTTCTTC
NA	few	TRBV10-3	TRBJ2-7	CAISGGGSYEQYF	TGTGCCATCAGTGGTGGCGGCTCTTACGAGCAGTACTTC